Given below is one T cell receptor beta chain in context. What it binds is unknown. This specimen comes from a study of T cells after posttransplantation cyclophosphamide. The table came from immunoSEQ multiplex PCR; TCRdb's copy has only in-frame clones and leaves some out. The sample has a few thousand clones, 65% to 85% seen once. The CDR3 extends over 15 amino acids. Germline V gene data show CDR1 as SGHRS and CDR2 as YFSETQ. With V trimmed by 3 bases and J by 8 bases, 12 bases remained unmatched. Points from the study as a whole: TRB overlap between skin or GI tissue T cells and blood was limited. Later post-transplant blood repertoires were often dominated by donor CD8+ memory clones. Recipient CMV seropositivity and CMV reactivation strongly tracked TRB clonality.

A marrow graft followed busulfan-fludarabine conditioning, with cyclophosphamide on days +3 and +4. The TCR comes from a male patient in his 30s who received an allogeneic stem cell transplant from a related donor, was CMV-positive, and had no GVHD. A share of the T cells may be of graft donor origin. The material sequenced was CD4+ T cells sorted from blood, taken 242 days after a stem cell transplant with posttransplant cyclophosphamide. The rearrangement joins TRBV5-1 to TRBJ1-1, with 8 bases fitting TRBD1. In DNA, the CDR3 is TGCGCCAGCAGCTCATATACAGGGGGAGCATCCGAAGCTTTCTTT. Its translation: CASSSYTGGASEAFF.